The present T cell receptor beta chain was sequenced within a study of blood T cells in healthy people across ages. Germline CDR1 SGHAT, CDR2 FQNNGV. CDR3 size: 14 residues. V lost 5 bases, J lost 5 bases, and 15 bases lay in between. Next came a second PCR, run for about 7 to 12 cycles, which used a sample-barcoded 5' primer along with a J-beta primer mix. Each CDR3 protein gets one entry after TCRdb re-called the 5' RACE reads with MiXCR. The data contain 800,000 to 950,000 distinct CDR3 sequences, just under 30% of them seen just once; the ten biggest clones take up roughly 10%. The same data also went into a second study, on T cells of mothers and their children.

Sequenced input: blood. This TCR was recovered from a woman between 40 and 50 years old in good health. V and J are TRBV11-2 and TRBJ1-1; tentative D call: TRBD1 (5 bases). The CDR3 here is CASSPGTQGTEAFF. CDR3 in DNA: TGTGCCAGCAGCCCTGGGACCCAAGGGACTGAAGCTTTCTTT.